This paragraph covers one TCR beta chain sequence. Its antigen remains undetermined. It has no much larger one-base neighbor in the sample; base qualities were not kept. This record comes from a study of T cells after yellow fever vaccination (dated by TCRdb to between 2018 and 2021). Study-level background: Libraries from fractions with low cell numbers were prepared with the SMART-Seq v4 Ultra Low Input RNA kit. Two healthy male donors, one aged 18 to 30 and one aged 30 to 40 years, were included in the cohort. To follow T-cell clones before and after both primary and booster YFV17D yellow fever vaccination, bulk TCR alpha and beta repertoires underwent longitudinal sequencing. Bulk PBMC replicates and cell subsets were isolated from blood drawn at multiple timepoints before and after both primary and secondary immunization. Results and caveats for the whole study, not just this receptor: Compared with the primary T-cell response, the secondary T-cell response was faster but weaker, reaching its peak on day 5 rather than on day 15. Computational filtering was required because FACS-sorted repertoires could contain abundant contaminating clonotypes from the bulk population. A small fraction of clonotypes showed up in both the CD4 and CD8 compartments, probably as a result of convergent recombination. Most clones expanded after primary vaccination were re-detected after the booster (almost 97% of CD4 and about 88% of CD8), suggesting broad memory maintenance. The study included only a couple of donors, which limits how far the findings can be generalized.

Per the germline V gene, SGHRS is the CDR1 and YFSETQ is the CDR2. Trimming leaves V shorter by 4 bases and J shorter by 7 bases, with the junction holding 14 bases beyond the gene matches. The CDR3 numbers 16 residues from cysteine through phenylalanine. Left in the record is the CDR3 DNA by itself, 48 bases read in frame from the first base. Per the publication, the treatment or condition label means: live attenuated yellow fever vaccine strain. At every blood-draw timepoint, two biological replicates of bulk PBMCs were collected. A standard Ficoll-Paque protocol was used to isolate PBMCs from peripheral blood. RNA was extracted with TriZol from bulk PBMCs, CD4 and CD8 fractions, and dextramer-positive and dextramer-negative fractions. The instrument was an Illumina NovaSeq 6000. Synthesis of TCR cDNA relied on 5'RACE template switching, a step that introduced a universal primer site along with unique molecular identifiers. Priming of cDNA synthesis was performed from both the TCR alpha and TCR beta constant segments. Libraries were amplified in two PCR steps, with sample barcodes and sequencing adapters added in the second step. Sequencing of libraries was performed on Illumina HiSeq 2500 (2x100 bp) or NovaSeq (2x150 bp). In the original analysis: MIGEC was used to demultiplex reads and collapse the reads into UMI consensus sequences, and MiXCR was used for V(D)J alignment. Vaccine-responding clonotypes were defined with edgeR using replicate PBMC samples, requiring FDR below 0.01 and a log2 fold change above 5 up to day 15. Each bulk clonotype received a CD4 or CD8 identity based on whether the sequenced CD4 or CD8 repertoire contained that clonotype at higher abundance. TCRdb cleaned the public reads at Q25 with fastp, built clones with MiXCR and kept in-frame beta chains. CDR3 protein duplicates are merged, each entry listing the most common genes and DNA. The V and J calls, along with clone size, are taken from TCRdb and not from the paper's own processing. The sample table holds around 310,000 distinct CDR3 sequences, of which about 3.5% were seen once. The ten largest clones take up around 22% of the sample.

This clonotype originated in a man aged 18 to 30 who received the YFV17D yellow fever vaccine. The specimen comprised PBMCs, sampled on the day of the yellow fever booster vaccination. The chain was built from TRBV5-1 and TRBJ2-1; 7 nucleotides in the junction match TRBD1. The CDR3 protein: CASSLGPQGDPNEQFF. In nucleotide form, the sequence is TGCGCCAGCAGCCTCGGGCCCCAGGGGGATCCGAATGAGCAGTTCTTC.